Sequencing of this T cell receptor beta chain was carried out in a study of blood T cell repertoires in COVID-19. Looking at the study overall: Sites in the United States, Italy and Spain provided acute and convalescent COVID-19 samples. Sample material is recorded as cDNA or gDNA derived from T cells, B-cell-depleted T cells, or PBMCs.

As regards this clone: Distinct nucleotide sequences in the sample also encode this CDR3.

Libraries were prepared by immunoSEQ multiplex PCR; TCRdb keeps only in-frame clonotypes and omits some of them. The table records around 150,000 clones, around nine tenths of them present only once. The CDR3 is 11 residues long. Trimming left V 6 bases short and J 5 bases short, with 8 bases between. Looked up from germline, CDR1 is DFQATT and CDR2 is SNEGSKA (reference sequence). In Seattle, patients joined the study during active infection and were tracked longitudinally. What was sequenced was peripheral blood. This sequence originates from a woman in her sixties or seventies with COVID-19, enrolled during active disease. The rearrangement links TRBV20-1 to TRBJ2-1; no reliable D call. As DNA, the CDR3 is TGCAGTGCCAATCGGGACAATGAGCAGTTCTTC. Translation: CSANRDNEQFF.